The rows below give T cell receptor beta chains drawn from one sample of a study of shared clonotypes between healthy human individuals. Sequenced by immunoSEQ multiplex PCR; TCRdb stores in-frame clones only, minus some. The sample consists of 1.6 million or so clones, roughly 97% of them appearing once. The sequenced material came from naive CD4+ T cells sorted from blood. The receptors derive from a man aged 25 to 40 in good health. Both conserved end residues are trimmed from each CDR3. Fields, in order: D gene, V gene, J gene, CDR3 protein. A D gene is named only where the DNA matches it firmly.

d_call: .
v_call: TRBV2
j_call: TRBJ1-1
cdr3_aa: ASSGFGDSGRTEAF

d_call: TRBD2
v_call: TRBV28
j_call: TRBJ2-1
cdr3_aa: ASSSRTSLAIYNEQF

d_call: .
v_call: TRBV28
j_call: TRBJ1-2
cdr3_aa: ASSLSYGYT

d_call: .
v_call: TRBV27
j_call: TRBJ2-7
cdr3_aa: ASSNWGFPHEQY

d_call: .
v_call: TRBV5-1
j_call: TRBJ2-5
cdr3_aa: ASSFSLAVVGETQY

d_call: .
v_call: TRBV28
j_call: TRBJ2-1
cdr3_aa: ASSRTNNEQF

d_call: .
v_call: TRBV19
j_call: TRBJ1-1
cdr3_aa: ATTLGAVGGTEAF

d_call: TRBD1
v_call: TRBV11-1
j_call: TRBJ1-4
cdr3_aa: ASSLRTGVNEKLF

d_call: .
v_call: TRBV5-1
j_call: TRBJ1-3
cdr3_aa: ASSLEGDSGNTIY

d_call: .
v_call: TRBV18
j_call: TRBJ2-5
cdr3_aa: ASSPGQGTETQY

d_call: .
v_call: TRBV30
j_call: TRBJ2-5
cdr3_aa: AWSPQGFRETQY

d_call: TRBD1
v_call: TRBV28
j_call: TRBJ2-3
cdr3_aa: ASSLRDRRAPILDTQY

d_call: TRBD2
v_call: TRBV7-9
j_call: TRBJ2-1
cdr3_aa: ASNPSGSAYNEQF

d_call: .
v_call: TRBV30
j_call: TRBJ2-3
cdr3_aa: AWGFLTGFADTQY

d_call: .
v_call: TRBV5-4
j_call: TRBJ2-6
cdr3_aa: ASSLGPNVLT

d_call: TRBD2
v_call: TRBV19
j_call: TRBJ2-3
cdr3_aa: ASSLLAGYTPTDTQY

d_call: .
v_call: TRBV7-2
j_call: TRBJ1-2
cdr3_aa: ASSQTRAVGYT

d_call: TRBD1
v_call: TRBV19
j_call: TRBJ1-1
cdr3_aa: ASSKKTGGSMNTEAF

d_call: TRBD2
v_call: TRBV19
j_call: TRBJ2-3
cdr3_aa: ASRGLADTQY

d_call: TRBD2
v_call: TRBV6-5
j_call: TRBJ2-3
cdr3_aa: ASSYSSGVTDTQY

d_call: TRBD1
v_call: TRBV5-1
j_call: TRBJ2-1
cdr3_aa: ASSSGDSSYNEQF

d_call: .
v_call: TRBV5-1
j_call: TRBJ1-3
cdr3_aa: ASSLVGTGSGNTIY

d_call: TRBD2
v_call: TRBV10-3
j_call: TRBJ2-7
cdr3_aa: AISQMTSGEQY

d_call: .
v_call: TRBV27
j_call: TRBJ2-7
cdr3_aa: ASSLFGSRTYEQY

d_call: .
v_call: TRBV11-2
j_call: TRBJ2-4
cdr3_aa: ASSLGSASRDIQY

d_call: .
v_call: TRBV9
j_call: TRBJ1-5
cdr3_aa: ASSVATGPCLNQPQH

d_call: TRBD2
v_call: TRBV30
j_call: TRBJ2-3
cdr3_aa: AWSGGMGGGRADTQY

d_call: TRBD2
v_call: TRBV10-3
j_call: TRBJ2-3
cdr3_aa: ASASGNTDTQY

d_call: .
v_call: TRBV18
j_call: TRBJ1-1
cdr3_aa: ASSPRQLMNTEAF

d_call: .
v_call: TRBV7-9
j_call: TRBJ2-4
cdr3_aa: ASSLGLGIRAKNIQY

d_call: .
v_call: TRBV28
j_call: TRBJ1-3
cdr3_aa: ASLRTPSGNTIY

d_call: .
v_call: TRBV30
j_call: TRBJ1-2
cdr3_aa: AWSHRTASNYGYT

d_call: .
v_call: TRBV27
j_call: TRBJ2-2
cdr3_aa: ASSFRGVALNTGELF

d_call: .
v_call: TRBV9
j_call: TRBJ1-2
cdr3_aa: ASSVGTPDYGYT

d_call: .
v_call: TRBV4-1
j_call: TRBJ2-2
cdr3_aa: ASSQGQTGELF

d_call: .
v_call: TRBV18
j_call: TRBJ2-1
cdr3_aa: ASSWRVGTVDEQF

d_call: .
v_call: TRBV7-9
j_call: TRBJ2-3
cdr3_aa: ASSFVTRSSTDTQY

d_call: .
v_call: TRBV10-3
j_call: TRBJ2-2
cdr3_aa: AISDSSQWELF

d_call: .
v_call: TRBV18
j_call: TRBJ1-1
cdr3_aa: ASSPGQGGEAF

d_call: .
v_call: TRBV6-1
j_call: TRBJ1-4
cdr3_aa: ASSVIATNEKLF

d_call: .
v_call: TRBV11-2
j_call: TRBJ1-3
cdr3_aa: ASSHKRVSGNTIY

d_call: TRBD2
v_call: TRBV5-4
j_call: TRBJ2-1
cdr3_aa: ASSKTSGSYNEQF

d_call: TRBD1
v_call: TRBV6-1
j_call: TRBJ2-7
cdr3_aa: ASSGQGTYEQY

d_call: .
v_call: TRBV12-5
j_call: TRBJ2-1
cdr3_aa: ASSATPTGQF